The 29 T cell receptor beta chains below all came from one sample that was sequenced in a study of breast tumors, draining lymph nodes, adjacent tissues. TCRdb ran MiXCR on the multiplex PCR reads and lists one entry per CDR3 protein. The sample has approximately 190,000 distinct CDR3 sequences; 31% are singletons. Samples came from axillary lymph nodes draining the breast cancer. The sequenced sample consisted of axillary lymph node tissue. The source of these receptors is a female donor with breast cancer. Some clones in this sample may be carry-over from other donors' samples.

This clonotype has ten or more counts. This chain connects TRBV6-2 or TRBV6-3 to TRBJ2-6; D is uncertain. CDR3 size: 15 residues. V was pared by 5 bases and J by 3 bases, with 11 bases between. Germline lookup yields CDR1 MNHEY and CDR2 SVGEGT. The CDR3 nucleotides read TGTGCCAGCAGTAACGCGGTGAATGGGGCCAACGTCCTGACTTTC. Protein product: CASSNAVNGANVLTF.

The table lists this clonotype with many counts. The chain couples TRBV4-1 to TRBJ2-5; 9 bases match TRBD1. The CDR3 totals 14 residues. Germline loops: CDR1 MGHRA, CDR2 YSYEKL. Losses at the gene ends were 4 bases for V and 5 bases for J; bases not matched to a gene: 5. DNA of the CDR3: TGCGCCAGCAGCCGGGACAGGGATAGCGAGACCCAGTACTTC. This encodes CASSRDRDSETQYF.

This clonotype is medium-sized in the sample. V usage is TRBV15 and J usage is TRBJ2-1; D is perhaps TRBD2 (6 bases). V was shortened by 1 base and J by 7 bases, with 8 bases between the two germline ends. Germline lookup yields CDR1 LNHNV and CDR2 YYDKDF (reference sequence). The CDR3 is made up of 13 amino acids. CDR3 DNA: TGTGCCACCAGCAGAGCTAGCGCGAATGAGCAGTTCTTC. It encodes CATSRASANEQFF.

The chain links TRBV5-1 to TRBJ1-1; D call uncertain. Deletions cut 5 bases from V and 4 bases from J, with 6 bases between. CDR3 length equals 11 residues. Germline V gene data show CDR1 as SGHRS and CDR2 as YFSETQ. This CDR3 is CASRLSTEAFF. The CDR3 DNA reads as TGCGCCAGCAGACTTAGCACTGAAGCTTTCTTT. The whole variable domain, filled in from reference TRBV5-1 and TRBJ1-1, reads KAGVTQTPRYLIKTRGQQVTLSCSPISGHRSVSWYQQTPGQGLQFLFEYFSETQRNKGNFPGRFSGRQFSNSRSEMNVSTLELGDSALYLCASRLSTEAFFGQGTRLTVV.

This clonotype showed up many times. V usage is TRBV4-1 and J usage is TRBJ1-5; TRBD1 matches at 8 bases. Germline-derived CDR1 and CDR2 are MGHRA and YSYEKL. This CDR3 has 16 residues. J gave up 7 bases and V 0 bases, and 8 bases lay outside the gene matches. CDR3 region: CASSQDSTGASQPQHF. In DNA form, the CDR3 reads TGCGCCAGCAGCCAAGATTCGACAGGGGCATCCCAGCCCCAGCATTTT.

This clonotype was counted ten times or more. This sequence joins TRBV20-1 and TRBJ2-4; D possibly corresponds to TRBD2 (5 bases). The CDR3 has 15 residues. CDR1 DFQATT and CDR2 SNEGSKA come from the germline V gene (reference sequence). V was cut by 0 bases and J by 0 bases, with 9 bases left in between. The CDR3 DNA reads as TGCAGTGCTAGAGACCGGAGGTCAGCCAAAAACATTCAGTACTTC. Translating gives CSARDRRSAKNIQYF.

In this sample, this clonotype turned up many times. The junction shows a germline mismatch at one end, possibly a read error. The J gene is TRBJ1-2, the V gene TRBV6-5; D gene ambiguous. CDR1 is MNHEY and CDR2 is SVGAGI in the germline V gene. This CDR3 is built from 14 residues. CDR3 bases: TGTGCCAGCAGTCACTCGGCGGTTAACTATGGCTACACCTTC. It translates to CASSHSAVNYGYTF.

The rearrangement uses TRBV5-1 and TRBJ2-7, with D tentatively TRBD1 (6 bases). Trimming took 3 bases from V and 4 from J, leaving 20 bases between them. CDR3 size: 16 residues. Germline loops: CDR1 SGHRS, CDR2 YFSETQ. The CDR3 protein is CASSSRARGSRYEQYF. DNA of the CDR3: TGCGCCAGCAGCTCCCGAGCCAGGGGTTCGAGATACGAGCAGTACTTC.

This clonotype was counted a single time. CDR3: CASGTGGNMNTEAFF. The CDR3 DNA reads TGTGCCAGTGGGACAGGGGGGAACATGAACACTGAAGCTTTCTTT. This chain uses TRBV19 with TRBJ1-1, with 11 bases matching TRBD1. With V trimmed by 8 bases and J by 0 bases, 5 bases remained unmatched. Germline CDR1 LNHDA, CDR2 SQIVND (reference sequence). The CDR3 loop spans 15 amino acids.

The chain recombines TRBV7-9 with TRBJ2-7; the match to TRBD1 covers 9 bases. The CDR3 length is 14 residues. Germline-derived CDR1 and CDR2 are SEHNR and FQNEAQ (reference sequence). After removal of 5 bases from V and 5 bases from J, the junction contained 7 bases not matched to a gene. The CDR3: CASSMGQGLNEQYF. The CDR3 DNA is TGTGCCAGCAGCATGGGACAGGGTCTTAACGAGCAGTACTTC.

The chain links TRBV2 to TRBJ2-7; possibly TRBD2 for D (6 bases). V gave up 2 bases and J gave up 4 bases, with 12 bases separating them. This CDR3 contains 14 residues. In germline, CDR1 is SNHLY, CDR2 FYNNEI. The CDR3 sequence is CASSERGALYEQYF. The CDR3 bases are TGTGCCAGCAGTGAACGCGGGGCCCTGTACGAGCAGTACTTC.

This clonotype was seen a few times. The rearrangement links TRBV9 to TRBJ1-1; a possible D gene is TRBD1 (5 bases). This CDR3 is 12 amino acids long. Trimming pared 4 bases from V and 7 bases from J, leaving 11 bases between. The germline gives CDR1 SGDLS, CDR2 YYNGEE. CDR3 residues: CASSTGQLEAFF. CDR3 DNA: TGTGCCAGCAGCACCGGACAACTTGAAGCTTTCTTT. The full variable domain, in which reference TRBV9 and TRBJ1-1 provide the parts outside the CDR3, is DSGVTQTPKHLITATGQRVTLRCSPRSGDLSVYWYQQSLDQGLQFLIQYYNGEERAKGNILERFSAQQFPDLHSELNLSSLELGDSALYFCASSTGQLEAFFGQGTRLTVV.

Worth noting for this clonotype: As the CDR3 is not closed by the conserved phenylalanine or tryptophan, this likely results from a read error. The V and J genes are TRBV6-1 and TRBJ2-3, with TRBD2 identical over 14 bases. Per germline, CDR1 MNHNS and CDR2 SASEGT. Trimming at V came to 2 bases and at J to 7 bases, leaving 8 bases not matched to a gene. The CDR3 loop spans 17 amino acids. The CDR3 nucleotides read TGTGCCAGCAGTGAAATAGGGACTAGCGGGGGAGGAAATACGCAGTATCTT. Translated: CASSEIGTSGGGNTQYL.

Comments on this clonotype: A read error may be the cause here, since a much bigger clone is one base away. The rearrangement uses TRBV7-9 and TRBJ2-5; D may be TRBD1 (6 bases). The CDR3 runs to 18 residues. Looked up from germline, CDR1 is SEHNR and CDR2 is FQNEAQ (reference sequence). Trimming removed 6 bases at V and 6 bases at J, with 29 bases between. This CDR3 is CASRPRARSGQPKQTQYF. CDR3 nucleotides: TGTGCCAGCAGGCCCCGCGCCAGGAGTGGACAGCCGAAACAGACCCAGTACTTC.

This clonotype was counted at least ten times. This chain joins TRBV7-9 and TRBJ2-3, with 11 bases matching TRBD2. V shed 5 bases and J 3 bases; nucleotides not matched to a gene: 4. Germline CDR1 SEHNR, CDR2 FQNEAQ (reference sequence). This CDR3 is 15 amino acids long. Written as DNA, the CDR3 is TGTGCCAGCAGCCCTCTAGCGGGGGGTACAGATACGCAGTATTTT. Translation gives CASSPLAGGTDTQYF. The whole variable domain, remainder taken from reference TRBV7-9 and TRBJ2-3, is DTGVSQNPRHKITKRGQNVTFRCDPISEHNRLYWYRQTLGQGPEFLTYFQNEAQLEKSRLLSDRFSAERPKGSFSTLEIQRTEQGDSAMYLCASSPLAGGTDTQYFGPGTRLTVL.

The V call is TRBV20-1, the J call TRBJ1-4, with 8 bases lining up with TRBD1. The CDR3 totals 13 residues. The V gene's germline CDR1 is DFQATT and CDR2 SNEGSKA (reference sequence). J was trimmed by 10 bases and V by 2 bases; bases with no gene match: 6. In nucleotides, the CDR3 is TGCAGTGCTAGACAGGGGGCGGCAGGAAAACTGTTTTTT. This codes for CSARQGAAGKLFF.

This rearrangement joins TRBV10-1 to TRBJ1-6, with D hard to call. The ends were cut back, 6 bases at V and 9 bases at J, with 12 bases in the middle. The CDR3 sequence is 13 residues long. The germline V gene encodes CDR1 WNHNN and CDR2 SYGVQD (reference sequence). The CDR3, as DNA: TGCGCCAGCAGGGAGGACGGCACTTCACCCCTCCACTTT. Translated: CASREDGTSPLHF.

The chain uses TRBV20-1 and TRBJ2-3; possible D gene TRBD2, 6 bases. Germline loops: CDR1 DFQATT, CDR2 SNEGSKA (reference sequence). V was pared by 6 bases and J by 0 bases, with 16 bases between. This CDR3 spans 15 amino acids. CDR3 in amino acids: CSASSVSGSTDTQYF. For the CDR3, the DNA is TGCAGTGCCAGCAGCGTGAGCGGGAGCACAGATACGCAGTATTTT.

This clonotype was found once. Likely a read error: the CDR3 ends without its conserved phenylalanine or tryptophan. The chain links TRBV2 to TRBJ1-5; D gene uncertain. CDR1 is SNHLY, CDR2 FYNNEI, per germline. The CDR3 is made up of 15 amino acids. CDR3 in amino acids: CASSEDRLSNQPQHL. The CDR3 DNA reads TGTGCCAGCAGTGAAGATAGACTTAGCAATCAGCCTCAGCATCTT.

This clonotype was seen at least ten times. This chain links TRBV24-1 with TRBJ2-7; D is unclear. V lost 7 bases and J 6 bases, leaving 21 bases between the germline ends. The CDR3 contains 15 residues. Looked up from germline, CDR1 is KGHDR and CDR2 is SFDVKD. The CDR3 region has the DNA TGTGCCACCAGGTTAGACGAGGACCCGCCGCTCGAGCAGTACTTC. Its translation: CATRLDEDPPLEQYF.

This clonotype showed up just once. For the CDR3, the DNA is TGCAGTGCGCAGACAGGGGGCTTGGGCTACACCTTC. It translates to CSAQTGGLGYTF. The chain joins TRBV20-1 to TRBJ1-2, with 10 positions matching TRBD1. The CDR3 is made up of 12 amino acids. The V segment lost 6 bases and the J segment 8 bases; nucleotides outside the gene matches: 6. Germline V CDR1 and CDR2: DFQATT, SNEGSKA (reference sequence).

This clonotype appeared a few times. The chain's CDR3 is CASSHPPGSGATDTQYF. The CDR3 region has the DNA TGTGCCAGCAGTCACCCTCCGGGTAGCGGGGCTACAGATACGCAGTATTTT. V is TRBV6-6 and J is TRBJ2-3; 8 positions match TRBD2. The CDR3 loop spans 17 amino acids. The J segment lost 3 bases and the V segment lost 5 bases, leaving 13 bases of the junction unmatched. Germline V lookup: CDR1 MNHNY, CDR2 SVGAGI (reference sequence).

The sample holds many counts of this clonotype. The rearrangement joins TRBV2 to TRBJ2-6; no reliable D call. Germline V CDR1 and CDR2: SNHLY, FYNNEI. V was pared by 3 bases and J by 2 bases, with 11 bases between. The CDR3 extends over 16 amino acids. CDR3 amino acids: CASSERFKTGANVLTF. In DNA, the CDR3 is TGTGCCAGCAGTGAGAGGTTCAAGACTGGGGCCAACGTCCTGACTTTC.

In regard to this clonotype: A much larger clone lies one base from this, so it may be a read error. Because it lacks the conserved phenylalanine or tryptophan at the end, this CDR3 is likely a read error. The chain couples TRBV4-1 to TRBJ1-3, with D unresolved. The length of the CDR3 is 15 residues. Trimming pared 4 bases from V and 4 bases from J, leaving 14 bases between. Germline V gene lookup returns CDR1 MGHRA and CDR2 YSYEKL. CDR3 residues: CASSPLGRSGNTIYY. For the CDR3, the DNA is TGCGCCAGCAGCCCCCTTGGGCGTTCGGGAAACACCATATATTAT.

Concerning this clonotype: Possible read error: a much larger clone is one base away. The final CDR3 position lacks the conserved phenylalanine or tryptophan, pointing to a likely read error. J is TRBJ1-2 and V is TRBV7-2; D ambiguous. CDR3 size: 14 residues. Looked up from germline, CDR1 is SGHTA and CDR2 is FQGNSA. V was trimmed by 1 base and J by 2 bases, leaving 8 bases between them. CDR3 sequence: CASSLGPRNYGYTL. CDR3 sequence (DNA): TGTGCCAGCAGCTTAGGGCCGAGGAACTATGGCTACACCCTC.

In its sample, this clonotype was seen many times. No conserved phenylalanine or tryptophan ends this CDR3, so it is likely a read error. The chain carries TRBV20-1 and TRBJ2-7; 7 positions match TRBD2. CDR3 length: 13 amino acids. From germline, CDR1 is DFQATT and CDR2 SNEGSKA (reference sequence). CDR3 in amino acids: CSARWGGDYEQYL. The DNA of the CDR3 is TGCAGTGCTAGGTGGGGCGGGGACTACGAACAGTACCTC.

There are a few counts of this clonotype. The chain is built from TRBV19 and TRBJ1-1; maybe TRBD1 (5 bases). V gave up 5 bases and J gave up 2 bases, with 12 bases separating them. Germline V gene sequence: CDR1 LNHDA, CDR2 SQIVND (reference sequence). The CDR3 sequence is 14 residues long. The CDR3 spells CASSHGARNTEAFF. DNA for the CDR3: TGTGCCAGTAGTCACGGGGCCCGCAACACTGAAGCTTTCTTT.

V usage is TRBV9 and J usage is TRBJ2-2; D not resolved. CDR1 is SGDLS, CDR2 YYNGEE, per germline. V was shortened by 10 bases and J by 5 bases, with 6 bases between the two germline ends. CDR3 length: 10 residues. CDR3 bases: TGTGCCCTGGGAACCGGGGAGCTGTTTTTT. This encodes CALGTGELFF.

As regards this clonotype: A junction end diverges from the germline sequence, so it may reflect a read error. The V call is TRBV19, the J call TRBJ2-1; D gene uncertain. CDR1 LNHDA and CDR2 SQIVND come from the germline V gene (reference sequence). The CDR3 is 14 residues long. The CDR3 is CASSRGTSHNEQFF. CDR3 bases: TGTGCCAGTAGTAGGGGAACCTCCCACAATGAGCAGTTCTTC. Looking up the rest from reference TRBV19 and TRBJ2-1 gives the full variable domain: DGGITQSPKYLFRKEGQNVTLSCEQNLNHDAMYWYRQDPGQGLRLIYYSQIVNDFQKGDIAEGYSVSREKKESFPLTVTSAQKNPTAFYLCASSRGTSHNEQFFGPGTRLTVL.